This is a list of T cell receptor beta chains from one sample in a study of stem cell transplantation in POMP-related autoinflammatory disease. Some clones are missing from TCRdb's copy, which holds only in-frame ones; the method was immunoSEQ multiplex PCR. The sample includes tens of thousands of clones, roughly 91% of them seen just once. Specimen: CD4+ T cells from PBMCs, collected after stem cell transplantation. All receptors derive from a human patient with POMP-related autoinflammation and immune dysregulation (PRAID). Part of the T cells may come from the graft donor. The CDR3 runs from the conserved cysteine through the conserved F or W. Fields, in order: J gene, clone size, V gene, D gene, CDR3 length, CDR3 DNA, CDR3 protein. A D gene is named only where the DNA matches it firmly. Clone size is not always given. Where it is, it says once, few, many or a class for expanded clones.

J: TRBJ1-1
size: .
V: TRBV18
D: .
length: 13
DNA: TGTGCCAGCTCACCAACTAAAGCCACTGAAGCTTTCTTT
CDR3: CASSPTKATEAFF

J: TRBJ2-7
size: .
V: TRBV2
D: .
length: 12
DNA: TGTGCCAGCAGTGCAACGGGGAACGAGCAGTACTTC
CDR3: CASSATGNEQYF

J: TRBJ2-5
size: .
V: TRBV11-2
D: .
length: 14
DNA: TGTGCCAGCAGCCCCTCACGGCCACCCCAAACCCAGTACTTC
CDR3: CASSPSRPPQTQYF

J: TRBJ2-7
size: once
V: TRBV28
D: .
length: 14
DNA: TGTGCCAGCAGTTTACAGGGGACCACCTACGAGCAGTACTTC
CDR3: CASSLQGTTYEQYF

J: TRBJ1-2
size: .
V: TRBV9
D: TRBD1
length: 15
DNA: TGTGCCAGCAGCGTAGGGGGACAGGAGAACTATGGCTACACCTTC
CDR3: CASSVGGQENYGYTF

J: TRBJ1-1
size: .
V: TRBV7-2
D: .
length: 13
DNA: TGTGCCAGCAGCTTATTAGGCAGCACTGAAGCTTTCTTT
CDR3: CASSLLGSTEAFF

J: TRBJ1-6
size: .
V: TRBV4-2
D: .
length: 18
DNA: TGTGCCAGCAGCTCAATGGGAGGGGGAAGCTCCTATAATTCACCCCTCCACTTT
CDR3: CASSSMGGGSSYNSPLHF

J: TRBJ2-5
size: .
V: TRBV5-1
D: .
length: 13
DNA: TGCGCCAGCAGTCTGGAACCTGGTGAGACCCAGTACTTC
CDR3: CASSLEPGETQYF

J: TRBJ2-3
size: once
V: TRBV5-4
D: TRBD1
length: 14
DNA: TGTGCCAGCAGCCCGGGACAGGGGATAGATACGCAGTATTTT
CDR3: CASSPGQGIDTQYF

J: TRBJ2-3
size: .
V: TRBV29-1
D: .
length: 15
DNA: TGCAGCGTTACTGTGGCAGACCCTAGCACAGATACGCAGTATTTT
CDR3: CSVTVADPSTDTQYF

J: TRBJ1-1
size: .
V: TRBV28
D: .
length: 10
DNA: TGTGCCAGCAGTCCTCTGGAAGCTTTCTTT
CDR3: CASSPLEAFF

J: TRBJ2-5
size: .
V: TRBV4-2
D: TRBD2
length: 16
DNA: TGTGCCAGCAGCCAAGCCTCAGGACTAGCAGGAGAGACCCAGTACTTC
CDR3: CASSQASGLAGETQYF

J: TRBJ1-1
size: .
V: TRBV28
D: .
length: 17
DNA: TGTGCCAGCAGTACTAGGCCCCCCAGGGTTGCTTACACTGAAGCTTTCTTT
CDR3: CASSTRPPRVAYTEAFF

J: TRBJ1-5
size: .
V: TRBV19
D: .
length: 15
DNA: TGTGCCAGTAGTAGTTGGACATCGTCGGCTCAGCCCCAGCATTTT
CDR3: CASSSWTSSAQPQHF

J: TRBJ2-1
size: .
V: TRBV10-1
D: TRBD1
length: 15
DNA: TGCGCCAGCAGTGGACAAACAGGGGTGGACAATGAGCAGTTCTTC
CDR3: CASSGQTGVDNEQFF

J: TRBJ1-6
size: .
V: TRBV5-1
D: TRBD1
length: 19
DNA: TGCGCCAGCAGCTTGCTAGGACAGCCAGGGGGTGGGGTTTTTTCACCCCTCCACTTT
CDR3: CASSLLGQPGGGVFSPLHF

J: TRBJ1-5
size: .
V: TRBV6-1
D: .
length: 14
DNA: TGTGCCAGCAGTGAAACGCCCGTCAATCAGCCCCAGCATTTT
CDR3: CASSETPVNQPQHF

J: TRBJ2-3
size: once
V: TRBV3-1/TRBV3-2
D: TRBD1
length: 17
DNA: TGTGCCAGCAGCCGCAGGATCGTGGGACAGGGCACAGATACGCAGTATTTT
CDR3: CASSRRIVGQGTDTQYF

J: TRBJ2-3
size: .
V: TRBV27
D: TRBD1
length: 16
DNA: TGTGCCAGCAGTGGGGACAGGATGCACCTCACAGATACGCAGTATTTT
CDR3: CASSGDRMHLTDTQYF

J: TRBJ2-5
size: .
V: TRBV5-1
D: TRBD2
length: 17
DNA: TGCGCCAGCAGCCCGGGACTAGCGGGGGCTGGGGGAGAGACCCAGTACTTC
CDR3: CASSPGLAGAGGETQYF

J: TRBJ2-4
size: .
V: TRBV30
D: .
length: 13
DNA: TGTGCCTGGAGTGTACGAACCAAAAACATTCAGTACTTC
CDR3: CAWSVRTKNIQYF

J: TRBJ1-6
size: .
V: TRBV19
D: .
length: 13
DNA: TGTGCCAGTAGTATAAGGGGAAATTCACCCCTCCACTTT
CDR3: CASSIRGNSPLHF

J: TRBJ1-1
size: once
V: TRBV7-9
D: .
length: 12
DNA: TGTGCCAGCAGCTTGTCTAACACTGAAGCTTTCTTT
CDR3: CASSLSNTEAFF

J: TRBJ2-1
size: .
V: TRBV4-1
D: .
length: 16
DNA: TGCGCCAGCAGCCAAGGATTTGGGAGAGGAGACAATGAGCAGTTCTTC
CDR3: CASSQGFGRGDNEQFF

J: TRBJ2-3
size: .
V: TRBV6-5
D: .
length: 14
DNA: TGTGCCAGCAGTTACGGGCAGGGCACAGATACGCAGTATTTT
CDR3: CASSYGQGTDTQYF

J: TRBJ2-2
size: .
V: TRBV7-9
D: TRBD2
length: 14
DNA: TGTGCCAGCATCGGGAGGTTGAACACCGGGGAGCTGTTTTTT
CDR3: CASIGRLNTGELFF

J: TRBJ2-3
size: .
V: TRBV5-1
D: TRBD2
length: 16
DNA: TGCGCCAGCAGCTTGGATAGCGGGGTACTGACAGATACGCAGTATTTT
CDR3: CASSLDSGVLTDTQYF

J: TRBJ1-2
size: .
V: TRBV27
D: .
length: 15
DNA: TGTGCCAGCAGTCCCTCGGCACTAGCTAACTATGGCTACACCTTC
CDR3: CASSPSALANYGYTF

J: TRBJ1-2
size: .
V: TRBV6-1
D: .
length: 13
DNA: TGTGCCAGCAGTGACGGGGCCGCTAGGGTCTACACCTTC
CDR3: CASSDGAARVYTF

J: TRBJ2-2
size: once
V: TRBV6-1
D: .
length: 17
DNA: TGTGCCAGCAGTGAGCTGGTGGGCGGGCCGAACACCGGGGAGCTGTTTTTT
CDR3: CASSELVGGPNTGELFF

J: TRBJ2-5
size: .
V: TRBV10-2
D: .
length: 16
DNA: TGCGCCAGCAGTGGTTCTCCAGGGACCTCAAAAGAGACCCAGTACTTC
CDR3: CASSGSPGTSKETQYF

J: TRBJ2-1
size: few
V: TRBV4-2
D: TRBD2
length: 13
DNA: TGTGCCAGCAGCCAAGAACGGGGGGAGGTTGCGTTCTTC
CDR3: CASSQERGEVAFF

J: TRBJ2-2
size: .
V: TRBV27
D: TRBD1
length: 16
DNA: TGTGCCAGCAGTGCCTCCGGGACAGGGGACACCGGGGAGCTGTTTTTT
CDR3: CASSASGTGDTGELFF

J: TRBJ2-1
size: .
V: TRBV24-1
D: TRBD2
length: 17
DNA: TGTGCCACCAGTGAAAACTACCGTGGGACTAGGGATGTTAAGCAGTTCTTC
CDR3: CATSENYRGTRDVKQFF

J: TRBJ2-5
size: .
V: TRBV4-1
D: .
length: 15
DNA: TGCGCCAGCAGCCAAGACCGGGGCCTCCTAGAGACCCAGTACTTC
CDR3: CASSQDRGLLETQYF

J: TRBJ1-1
size: .
V: TRBV15
D: .
length: 14
DNA: TGTGCCACCAGCAGAATCAAAGCGGGTTCTGAAGCTTTCTTT
CDR3: CATSRIKAGSEAFF

J: TRBJ2-2
size: .
V: TRBV7-6
D: TRBD2
length: 17
DNA: TGTGCCAGCAGCCCCGACGGGGGGGCCGGACCCACCGGGGAGCTGTTTTTT
CDR3: CASSPDGGAGPTGELFF

J: TRBJ2-3
size: .
V: TRBV28
D: TRBD2
length: 15
DNA: TGTGCCAGCAGTTTTTCCAGCGGGAGCCCAGATACGCAGTATTTT
CDR3: CASSFSSGSPDTQYF

J: TRBJ2-3
size: .
V: TRBV2
D: .
length: 17
DNA: TGTGCCAGCAGTGGAAAACTAGCCGGAGCGAGCACAGATACGCAGTATTTT
CDR3: CASSGKLAGASTDTQYF

J: TRBJ2-3
size: few
V: TRBV6-5
D: TRBD2
length: 15
DNA: TGTGCCAGCAGAAAGGGGACTAGCCGTAGAGATACGCAGTATTTT
CDR3: CASRKGTSRRDTQYF

J: TRBJ2-7
size: .
V: TRBV28
D: .
length: 13
DNA: TGTGCCAGCAGTTTCCCGGGCCCCTACGAGCAGTACTTC
CDR3: CASSFPGPYEQYF

J: TRBJ2-1
size: .
V: TRBV30
D: .
length: 11
DNA: TGTGCCTGGAGCGACGCAAATGAGCAGTTCTTC
CDR3: CAWSDANEQFF

J: TRBJ2-7
size: few
V: TRBV6-4
D: TRBD2
length: 12
DNA: TGTGCCAACCTAGCGGAGACCTACGAGCAGTACTTC
CDR3: CANLAETYEQYF

J: TRBJ2-3
size: .
V: TRBV19
D: .
length: 15
DNA: TGTGCCAGTCGAAAACCGGGACACCAAGCAGATACGCAGTATTTT
CDR3: CASRKPGHQADTQYF

J: TRBJ2-6
size: .
V: TRBV11-2
D: .
length: 16
DNA: TGTGCCAGCAGCGCCCATCGTTCAAGAGGGGCCAACGTCCTGACTTTC
CDR3: CASSAHRSRGANVLTF

J: TRBJ2-5
size: .
V: TRBV4-1
D: TRBD1
length: 15
DNA: TGCGCCAGCAGCGAAGACAGGGGGGCCCGAGAGACCCAGTACTTC
CDR3: CASSEDRGARETQYF

J: TRBJ1-2
size: few
V: TRBV10-2
D: .
length: 13
DNA: TGCGCCAGCAGTGTCACAGGGTTGTATGGCTACACCTTC
CDR3: CASSVTGLYGYTF

J: TRBJ2-7
size: .
V: TRBV11-2
D: TRBD1
length: 15
DNA: TGTGCCAGCAGCTTTCGACAGGGGGCGGTAGACGAGCAGTACTTC
CDR3: CASSFRQGAVDEQYF

J: TRBJ2-3
size: .
V: TRBV7-2
D: .
length: 14
DNA: TGTGCCAGCAGGTCCTCCTTTAGCACAGATACGCAGTATTTT
CDR3: CASRSSFSTDTQYF

J: TRBJ2-3
size: .
V: TRBV12-3/TRBV12-4
D: .
length: 13
DNA: TGTGCCAGCAGTTTAGCGGCGGCAGATACGCAGTATTTT
CDR3: CASSLAAADTQYF

J: TRBJ2-7
size: .
V: TRBV7-2
D: .
length: 15
DNA: TGTGCCAGCAGCTTAATTCCATACTACTCCTACGAGCAGTACTTC
CDR3: CASSLIPYYSYEQYF